The text below deals with one TCR beta chain. The data are from a study of blood T cell repertoires in COVID-19. Study at large: Sites across the United States, Italy and Spain contributed samples from acute and convalescent COVID-19. In each case, the material was cDNA or gDNA derived from T cells, B-cell-depleted T cells, or PBMCs.

From germline, CDR1 is SGHRS and CDR2 YFSETQ. CDR3 length: 14 residues. V was pared by 4 bases and J by 4 bases, with 4 bases of the junction left unmatched. Original methodology: Estimation of nucleated cell counts relied on the amplification of reference gene primers. Sequenced by immunoSEQ multiplex PCR; TCRdb stores in-frame clones only, minus some. V and J calls and clone size are copied from that table; D and trimming were computed from the DNA. The sample has about 280,000 clones, approximately 85% seen once. The source material was peripheral blood. The receptor was isolated from a man aged 45 to 65 with active or convalescent COVID-19. The gene calls are TRBV5-1 and TRBJ1-4; TRBD1 aligns across 7 bases. The CDR3: CASSTGTVNEKLFF. The DNA of the CDR3 is TGCGCCAGCAGCACCGGGACAGTTAATGAAAAACTGTTTTTT.